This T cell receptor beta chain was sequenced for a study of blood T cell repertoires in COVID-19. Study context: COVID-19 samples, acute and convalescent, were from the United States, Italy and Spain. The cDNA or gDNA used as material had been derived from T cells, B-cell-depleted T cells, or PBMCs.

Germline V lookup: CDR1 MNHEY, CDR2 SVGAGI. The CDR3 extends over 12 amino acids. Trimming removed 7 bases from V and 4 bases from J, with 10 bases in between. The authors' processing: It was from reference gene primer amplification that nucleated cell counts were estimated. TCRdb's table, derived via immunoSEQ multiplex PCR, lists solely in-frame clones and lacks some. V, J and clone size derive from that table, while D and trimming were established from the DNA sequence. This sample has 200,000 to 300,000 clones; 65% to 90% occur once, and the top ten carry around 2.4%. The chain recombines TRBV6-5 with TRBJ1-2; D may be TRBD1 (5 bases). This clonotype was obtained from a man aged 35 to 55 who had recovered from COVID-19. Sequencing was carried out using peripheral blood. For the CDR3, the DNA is TGTGCCAGCACGGGGGGTGTCTATGGCTACACCTTC. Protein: CASTGGVYGYTF.